Listed below are T cell receptor beta chains from one sample, sequenced in a study of blood T cells in healthy people across ages. TCRdb analysed the 5' RACE reads with MiXCR anew, one entry per CDR3 protein. Of roughly 1,500,000 distinct CDR3 sequences listed, about 31% are singletons. What was sequenced was blood. The receptors were gathered from a woman younger than 45 in good health. Each CDR3 is given with its conserved first and last residue. A D gene is named only where the DNA matches it firmly. Size values are once, few and many counts, or a class for expanded clones, and some rows have none.

cdr3_aa cdr3_nt v_call clone_size j_call d_call
CASSLEAPQGGETQYF TGTGCCAGCAGCTTGGAGGCCCCCCAGGGTGGGGAGACCCAGTACTTC TRBV5-4 . TRBJ2-5 .
CASIKLAPGPGANALTF TGTGCCAGCATCAAACTTGCTCCTGGCCCTGGGGCCAACGCCCTGACTTTC TRBV7-3 . TRBJ2-6 .
CASSSEGQYNEQFF TGTGCCAGCAGTTCCGAGGGACAGTACAATGAGCAGTTCTTC TRBV28 few TRBJ2-1 TRBD1
CASREWGQYEQYF TGTGCCAGCAGGGAATGGGGGCAGTACGAGCAGTACTTC TRBV25-1 few TRBJ2-7 .
CASSPKQGVAAFF TGTGCCAGCAGCCCGAAACAGGGGGTAGCTGCTTTCTTT TRBV7-3 few TRBJ1-1 TRBD1
CASSRPQGRGQPQHF TGTGCCAGCAGTCGCCCACAGGGGCGCGGGCAGCCCCAGCATTTT TRBV28 . TRBJ1-5 TRBD1
CSARGTGSPYEQYF TGCAGTGCTAGAGGTACAGGGTCACCCTACGAGCAGTACTTC TRBV20-1 . TRBJ2-7 .
CATSDLGSNRESPAPLHF TGTGCCACCAGTGATTTGGGTTCCAACAGGGAGTCGCCGGCACCCCTCCACTTT TRBV24-1 few TRBJ1-6 .
CSAIYRGYGYTF TGCAGTGCTATCTACAGGGGCTATGGCTACACCTTC TRBV20-1 few TRBJ1-2 TRBD1
CASSPRDRHNEQFF TGTGCCAGCAGCCCCCGGGACAGACACAATGAGCAGTTCTTC TRBV5-5 . TRBJ2-1 TRBD1
CAGSVNKAAGGQSYNEQFF TGTGCCGGCAGCGTAAATAAGGCAGCGGGAGGTCAGTCCTACAATGAGCAGTTCTTC TRBV9 . TRBJ2-1 TRBD2
CTSPGRDNQPQHF TGTACCAGTCCGGGACGGGACAATCAGCCCCAGCATTTT TRBV27 . TRBJ1-5 .
CASSVAGRTVYNEQFF TGTGCCAGCAGCGTAGCCGGGCGGACAGTTTACAATGAGCAGTTCTTC TRBV9 few TRBJ2-1 .
CASSQTDRVRGYTF TGTGCCAGCAGCCAGACGGACAGGGTGCGAGGCTACACCTTC TRBV7-9 few TRBJ1-2 TRBD1
CASSRDRVRGETQYF TGTGCCAGCTCACGGGACCGAGTCCGAGGGGAGACCCAGTACTTC TRBV18 . TRBJ2-5 .
CASRGGVNEQFF TGCGCCAGCCGGGGCGGGGTGAATGAGCAGTTCTTC TRBV5-1 . TRBJ2-1 .
CSARRTGVDIQYF TGCAGTGCTAGACGTACAGGGGTGGACATTCAGTACTTC TRBV20-1 . TRBJ2-4 TRBD1
CASSQLSGTTDTQYF TGCGCCAGCAGCCAACTTAGCGGGACTACAGATACGCAGTATTTT TRBV4-1 . TRBJ2-3 TRBD2
CASSLAGTFYGYTF TGTGCCAGCAGCTTAGCGGGGACATTCTATGGCTACACCTTC TRBV7-2 . TRBJ1-2 .
CASSWSPLEQYF TGTGCCAGCAGCTGGTCACCGCTCGAGCAGTACTTC TRBV3-1 . TRBJ2-7 .
CSVERRGAGTEAFF TGCAGCGTTGAAAGGCGGGGGGCTGGGACTGAAGCTTTCTTT TRBV29-1 few TRBJ1-1 .
CASSEVGRSEKLFF TGTGCCAGCAGTGAAGTAGGGAGAAGTGAAAAACTGTTTTTT TRBV6-1 few TRBJ1-4 .
CASSVEGDRGLYEQYF TGTGCCAGCAGCGTAGAGGGGGATCGGGGACTCTACGAGCAGTACTTC TRBV9 . TRBJ2-7 .
CASSPTTGEKYGYTF TGTGCCAGCAGCCCTACGACAGGGGAAAAGTATGGCTACACCTTC TRBV7-9 few TRBJ1-2 TRBD1
CSAPGRGTTTYEQYF TGCAGTGCTCCAGGGAGGGGGACTACAACATACGAGCAGTACTTC TRBV20-1 many TRBJ2-7 .
CASSPAGREVYNEQFF TGCGCCAGCAGCCCCGCAGGGCGGGAGGTCTACAATGAGCAGTTCTTC TRBV5-1 . TRBJ2-1 TRBD2
CATSVPGWNQPQHF TGTGCCACCAGTGTCCCAGGGTGGAATCAGCCCCAGCATTTT TRBV24-1 few TRBJ1-5 .
CASSLGDRGHIGANVLTF TGTGCCAGCAGCTTAGGGGACAGGGGGCACATTGGGGCCAACGTCCTGACTTTC TRBV5-5 few TRBJ2-6 TRBD1
CASSLTGPGGDYEQYF TGTGCCAGCAGCCTCACAGGTCCAGGGGGCGACTACGAGCAGTACTTC TRBV7-9 few TRBJ2-7 TRBD1
CACSTGTDYGYTF TGTGCCTGCAGTACCGGGACGGACTATGGCTACACCTTC TRBV6-2/TRBV6-3 . TRBJ1-2 .
CASSFEGGTEAFF TGTGCCAGCAGTTTCGAGGGCGGGACTGAAGCTTTCTTT TRBV27 . TRBJ1-1 .
CASSLVGPRGSGNTIYF TGTGCCAGCAGCTTAGTGGGACCACGGGGCTCTGGAAACACCATATATTTT TRBV7-9 . TRBJ1-3 .
CASSPNPDSSGELFF TGTGCCAGCAGCCCTAATCCGGACAGCTCCGGGGAGCTGTTTTTT TRBV12-3/TRBV12-4 . TRBJ2-2 .
CASGLGQVNTEAFF TGTGCTAGTGGTTTGGGACAGGTGAACACTGAAGCTTTCTTT TRBV12-5 few TRBJ1-1 .
CASSQVPSLGADTQYF TGTGCCAGCAGCCAAGTACCTAGCCTGGGGGCAGATACGCAGTATTTT TRBV3-1 few TRBJ2-3 .
CSASGDGAPYQPQHF TGCAGTGCTAGTGGCGACGGTGCGCCATATCAGCCCCAGCATTTT TRBV20-1 . TRBJ1-5 .
CSVEDVEKGDSDTQYF TGCAGCGTTGAAGACGTTGAAAAGGGGGACTCAGATACGCAGTATTTT TRBV29-1 few TRBJ2-3 .
CASSQAWTSNTGELFF TGTGCCAGCAGCCAAGCTTGGACATCGAACACCGGGGAGCTGTTTTTT TRBV14 . TRBJ2-2 .
CASSGTQSNYGYTF TGCGCCAGCAGCGGGACTCAGTCTAACTATGGCTACACCTTC TRBV5-1 few TRBJ1-2 .
CASSFGDRGLGYTF TGTGCCAGCAGTTTCGGGGACAGGGGGCTCGGCTACACCTTC TRBV12-3/TRBV12-4 . TRBJ1-2 TRBD1
CASSLLGLDPTEAFF TGTGCCAGCAGCTTGTTGGGCTTGGACCCGACTGAAGCTTTCTTT TRBV5-4 . TRBJ1-1 .
CASSLPGGKYEQYF TGTGCCAGCAGCCTACCGGGCGGGAAGTACGAGCAGTACTTC TRBV7-9 . TRBJ2-7 .
CASRAGGPQSEQFF TGTGCCAGCAGGGCGGGAGGGCCACAGAGTGAGCAGTTCTTC TRBV12-3/TRBV12-4 few TRBJ2-1 TRBD2
CASSPRDLLSFSYNEQFF TGCGCCAGCAGCCCACGGGACCTTTTAAGCTTCTCCTACAATGAGCAGTTCTTC TRBV5-1 . TRBJ2-1 .
CSARARDRLRYEQYF TGCAGTGCTAGAGCCCGAGACAGGCTACGCTACGAGCAGTACTTC TRBV20-1 . TRBJ2-7 .
CASSPKNQGAYSNQPQHF TGTGCCAGCAGCCCAAAGAACCAGGGGGCCTATAGCAATCAGCCCCAGCATTTT TRBV21-1 . TRBJ1-5 .